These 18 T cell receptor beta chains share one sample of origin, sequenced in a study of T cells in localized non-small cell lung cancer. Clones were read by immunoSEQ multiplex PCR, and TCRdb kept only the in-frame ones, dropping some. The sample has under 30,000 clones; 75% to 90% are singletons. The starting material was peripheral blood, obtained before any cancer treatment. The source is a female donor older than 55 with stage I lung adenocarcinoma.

CDR3 protein: CASNEETEAFF. In DNA form, the CDR3 reads TGTGCCAGCAATGAGGAAACTGAAGCTTTCTTT. V and J are TRBV6-1 and TRBJ1-1; D remains unclear. The CDR3 is made up of 11 amino acids. The V end was cut by 7 bases, the J end by 5 bases, with 8 bases between. The germline gives CDR1 MNHNS, CDR2 SASEGT.

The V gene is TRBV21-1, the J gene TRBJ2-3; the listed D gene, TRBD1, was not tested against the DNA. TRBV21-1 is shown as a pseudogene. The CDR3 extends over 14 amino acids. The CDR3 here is CASRTGGSTDTQYF. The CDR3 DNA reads TGTGCCAGCAGGACAGGGGGCAGCACAGATACGCAGTATTTT.

The DNA for the CDR3 is TGTGCCAGCAGGCCTGAGCCGGCGGGAGACGTGACCCAGTACTTC. It translates to CASRPEPAGDVTQYF. This rearrangement joins TRBV6-6 to TRBJ2-5; TRBD2 matches 7 bases. CDR1 is MNHNY, CDR2 SVGAGI, per germline (reference sequence). The V and J ends lost 6 bases and 7 bases, in that order; junction bases with no gene match: 14. This CDR3 has 15 amino acids.

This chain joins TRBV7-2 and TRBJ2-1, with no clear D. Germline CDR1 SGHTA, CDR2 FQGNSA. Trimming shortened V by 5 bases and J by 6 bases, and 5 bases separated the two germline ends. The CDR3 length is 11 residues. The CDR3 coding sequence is TGTGCCAGCAGCCCGAGCAATGAGCAGTTCTTC. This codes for CASSPSNEQFF.

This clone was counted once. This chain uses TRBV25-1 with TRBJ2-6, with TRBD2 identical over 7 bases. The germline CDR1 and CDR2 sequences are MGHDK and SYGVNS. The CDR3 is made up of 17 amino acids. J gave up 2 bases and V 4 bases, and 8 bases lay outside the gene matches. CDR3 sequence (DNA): TGTGCCAGCAGTGGGGCTAGCGGCGCTCCTGGGGCCAACGTCCTGACTTTC. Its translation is CASSGASGAPGANVLTF.

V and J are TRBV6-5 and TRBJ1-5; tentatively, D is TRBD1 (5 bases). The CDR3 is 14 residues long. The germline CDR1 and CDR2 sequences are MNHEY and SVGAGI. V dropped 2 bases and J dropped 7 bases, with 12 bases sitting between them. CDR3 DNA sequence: TGTGCCAGCAGTTACGGGGCAGGCGGGCAGCCCCAGCATTTT. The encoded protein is CASSYGAGGQPQHF.

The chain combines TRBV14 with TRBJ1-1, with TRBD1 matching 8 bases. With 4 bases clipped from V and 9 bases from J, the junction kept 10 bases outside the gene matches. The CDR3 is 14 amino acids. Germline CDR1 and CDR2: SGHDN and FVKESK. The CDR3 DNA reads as TGTGCCAGCAGCCCGCGCGGGACAGGCGCTAAAGCTTTCTTT. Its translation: CASSPRGTGAKAFF.

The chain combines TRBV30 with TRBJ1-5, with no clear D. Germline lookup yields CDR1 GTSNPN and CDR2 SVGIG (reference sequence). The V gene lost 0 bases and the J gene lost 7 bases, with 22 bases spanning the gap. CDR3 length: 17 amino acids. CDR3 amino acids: CAWSVRAGPNLGQPQHF. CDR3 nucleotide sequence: TGTGCCTGGAGTGTAAGGGCAGGCCCGAACTTGGGACAGCCCCAGCATTTT.

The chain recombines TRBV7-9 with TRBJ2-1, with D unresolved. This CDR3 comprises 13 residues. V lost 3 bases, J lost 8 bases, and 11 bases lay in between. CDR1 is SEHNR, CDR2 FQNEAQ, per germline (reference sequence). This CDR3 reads CASSLDGDDEQFF. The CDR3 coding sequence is TGTGCCAGCAGCTTGGACGGCGACGATGAGCAGTTCTTC. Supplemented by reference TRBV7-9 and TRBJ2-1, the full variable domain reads DTGVSQNPRHKITKRGQNVTFRCDPISEHNRLYWYRQTLGQGPEFLTYFQNEAQLEKSRLLSDRFSAERPKGSFSTLEIQRTEQGDSAMYLCASSLDGDDEQFFGPGTRLTVL.

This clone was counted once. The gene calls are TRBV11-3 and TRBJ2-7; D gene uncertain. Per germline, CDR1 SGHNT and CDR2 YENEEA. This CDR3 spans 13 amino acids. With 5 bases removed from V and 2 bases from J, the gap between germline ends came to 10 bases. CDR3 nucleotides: TGTGCCAGCAGCCTACGCGTCCCCTACGAGCAGTACTTC. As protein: CASSLRVPYEQYF.

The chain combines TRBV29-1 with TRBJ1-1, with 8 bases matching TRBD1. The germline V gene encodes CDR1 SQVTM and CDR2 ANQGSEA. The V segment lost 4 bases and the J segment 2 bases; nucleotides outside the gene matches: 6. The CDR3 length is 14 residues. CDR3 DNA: TGCAGCGTTGTGCTGGGACAGGTAAACACTGAAGCTTTCTTT. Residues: CSVVLGQVNTEAFF.

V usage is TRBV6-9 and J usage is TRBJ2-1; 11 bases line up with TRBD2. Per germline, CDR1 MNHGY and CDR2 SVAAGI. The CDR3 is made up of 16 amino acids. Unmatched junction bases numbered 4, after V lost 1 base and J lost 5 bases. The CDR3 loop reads CASSYLAGGSDNEQFF. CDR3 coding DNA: TGTGCCAGCAGTTATTTAGCGGGAGGGTCCGACAATGAGCAGTTCTTC.

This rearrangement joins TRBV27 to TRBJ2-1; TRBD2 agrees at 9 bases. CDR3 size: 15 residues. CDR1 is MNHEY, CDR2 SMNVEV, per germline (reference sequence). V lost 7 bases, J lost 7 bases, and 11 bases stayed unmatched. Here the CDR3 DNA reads TGTGCCAGCACCCCCTTGGCGGGAGGGAGAAATGAGCAGTTCTTC. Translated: CASTPLAGGRNEQFF.

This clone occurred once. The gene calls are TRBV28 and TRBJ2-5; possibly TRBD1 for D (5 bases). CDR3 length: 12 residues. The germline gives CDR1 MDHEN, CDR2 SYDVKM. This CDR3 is CASGRAQETQYF. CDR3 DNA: TGTGCTAGTGGCAGGGCCCAAGAGACCCAGTACTTC. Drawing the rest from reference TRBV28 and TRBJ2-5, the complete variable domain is DVKVTQSSRYLVKRTGEKVFLECVQDMDHENMFWYRQDPGLGLRLIYFSYDVKMKEKGDIPEGYSVSREKKERFSLILESASTNQTSMYLCASGRAQETQYFGPGTRLLVL.

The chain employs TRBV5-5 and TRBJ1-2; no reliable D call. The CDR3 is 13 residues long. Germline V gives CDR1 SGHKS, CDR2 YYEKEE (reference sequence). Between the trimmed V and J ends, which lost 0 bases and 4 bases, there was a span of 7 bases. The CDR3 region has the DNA TGTGCCAGCAGCTTGGGCCACGGCTATGGCTACACCTTC. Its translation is CASSLGHGYGYTF.

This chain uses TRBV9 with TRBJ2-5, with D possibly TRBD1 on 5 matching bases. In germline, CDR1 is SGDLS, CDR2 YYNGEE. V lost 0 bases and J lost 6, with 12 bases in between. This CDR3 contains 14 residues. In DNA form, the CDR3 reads TGTGCCAGCAGCGTAGATGCAGGGATGAAGACCCAGTACTTC. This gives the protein CASSVDAGMKTQYF.

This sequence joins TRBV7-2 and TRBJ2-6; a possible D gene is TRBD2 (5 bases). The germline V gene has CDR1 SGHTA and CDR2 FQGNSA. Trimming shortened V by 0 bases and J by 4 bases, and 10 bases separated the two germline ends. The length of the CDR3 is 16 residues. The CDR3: CASSLAPWRGANVLTF. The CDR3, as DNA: TGTGCCAGCAGCTTAGCTCCCTGGAGGGGGGCCAACGTCCTGACTTTC.

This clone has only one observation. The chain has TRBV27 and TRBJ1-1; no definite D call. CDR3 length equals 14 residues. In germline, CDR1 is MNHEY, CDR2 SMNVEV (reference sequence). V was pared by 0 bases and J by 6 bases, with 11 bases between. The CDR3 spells CASSLSGSGAEAFF. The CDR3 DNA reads TGTGCCAGCAGTTTATCGGGTTCTGGGGCTGAAGCTTTCTTT.